Listed here are 10 T cell receptor beta chains from one sample, sequenced in a study of blood T cell repertoires in COVID-19. Produced via immunoSEQ multiplex PCR; TCRdb's table is partial and in-frame only. This table has about 190,000 clones, approximately 80% appearing once. Sequenced sample: peripheral blood. The receptors were gathered from a woman between 45 and 60 years old with acute or convalescent COVID-19.

The CDR3 coding sequence is TGCGCCAGCAGCTTCCCTGGGACTAGCGCGTCCACAGATACGCAGTATTTT. This sequence encodes CASSFPGTSASTDTQYF. J is TRBJ2-3 and V is TRBV5-1; 10 bases map to TRBD2. This CDR3 comprises 17 residues. Per the germline V gene, CDR1 is SGHRS and CDR2 is YFSETQ. Germline trimming cut 2 bases from V and 2 bases from J; bases unmatched to any gene: 8.

J is TRBJ1-3 and V is TRBV7-8; D remains ambiguous. The germline V gene encodes CDR1 SGHVS and CDR2 FQNEAQ. Trimming took 0 bases from V and 6 from J, leaving 15 bases between them. The CDR3 sequence is 16 residues long. CDR3 amino acids: CASSLAEAGRVNTIYF. CDR3 bases: TGTGCCAGCAGCTTAGCGGAGGCAGGACGTGTAAACACCATATATTTT.

The V call is TRBV19, the J call TRBJ1-2; 7 bases are shared with TRBD1. The germline V gene has CDR1 LNHDA and CDR2 SQIVND (reference sequence). J was trimmed by 0 bases and V by 6 bases; bases with no gene match: 10. The CDR3 is 16 residues long. CDR3 in DNA: TGTGCCAGTAGACCCGGGACAGCCAAAGCTAACTATGGCTACACCTTC. Translating it yields CASRPGTAKANYGYTF.

The V call is TRBV5-6, the J call TRBJ1-2; 9 positions match TRBD1. V shed 1 base, J shed 1 base, and the junction held 5 bases outside the gene matches. From germline, CDR1 is SGHDT and CDR2 YYEEEE. The CDR3 covers 16 residues. The CDR3 reads CASSLLGQGFNYGYTF. DNA for the CDR3: TGTGCCAGCAGCTTGCTCGGACAGGGGTTTAACTATGGCTACACCTTC.

Of note for this clone: The sample has other DNA sequences that encode this CDR3 too. V is TRBV18 and J is TRBJ2-1; D remains unclear. This CDR3 has 15 amino acids. The germline CDR1 and CDR2 sequences are KGHSH and LQKENI. Between the trimmed V and J ends, which lost 0 bases and 0 bases, there was a span of 6 bases. The CDR3 here is CASSPPGSSYNEQFF. CDR3 DNA sequence: TGTGCCAGCTCACCACCCGGTAGCTCCTACAATGAGCAGTTCTTC.

Here the CDR3 DNA reads TGTGCCAGCAGTGTTTCGGAGGGCTATTCACCCCTCCACTTT. This translates into CASSVSEGYSPLHF. The V gene is TRBV2, the J gene TRBJ1-6; no clear D. CDR1 SNHLY and CDR2 FYNNEI come from the germline V gene. V was clipped by 4 bases and J by 8 bases, with 12 bases between them. CDR3 length: 14 amino acids.

V gene TRBV5-4 combines with J gene TRBJ1-1; 8 bases fit TRBD1. The CDR3 consists of 18 residues. The trim removed 9 bases at V and 0 bases at J, leaving 19 bases unmatched. Per germline, CDR1 SGHNT and CDR2 YYREEE (reference sequence). The DNA for the CDR3 is TGTGCCACCGGACAGGGAGGGGTCTTAAGGGCCATGAACACTGAAGCTTTCTTT. As protein: CATGQGGVLRAMNTEAFF. Full variable domain (outside the CDR3, taken from reference TRBV5-4 and TRBJ1-1): ETGVTQSPTHLIKTRGQQVTLRCSSQSGHNTVSWYQQALGQGPQFIFQYYREEENGRGNFPPRFSGLQFPNYSSELNVNALELDDSALYLCATGQGGVLRAMNTEAFFGQGTRLTVV.

The CDR3 bases are TGTGCCAGCAGCTTGGACCCCTTCGCTGACTACGGGGAGCCCCAGCATTTT. This encodes CASSLDPFADYGEPQHF. This chain connects TRBV5-5 to TRBJ1-5; D remains ambiguous. Trimming left V 0 bases short and J 8 bases short, with 21 bases between. The CDR3 runs to 17 residues. The germline V gene encodes CDR1 SGHKS and CDR2 YYEKEE (reference sequence). Full variable domain (missing parts from reference TRBV5-5 and TRBJ1-5): DAGVTQSPTHLIKTRGQQVTLRCSPISGHKSVSWYQQVLGQGPQFIFQYYEKEERGRGNFPDRFSARQFPNYSSELNVNALLLGDSALYLCASSLDPFADYGEPQHFGDGTRLSIL.

The rearrangement links TRBV23-1 to TRBJ2-1, with D perhaps TRBD2 (7 bases). Being an ORF, TRBV23-1 has a function that is uncertain. The length of the CDR3 is 17 residues. The V gene lost 4 bases and the J gene lost 0 bases, with 16 bases spanning the gap. CDR3 nucleotides: TGCGCCAGCAGTCCCCTAGGGGGGGGGTTCTCCTACAATGAGCAGTTCTTC. Translation: CASSPLGGGFSYNEQFF.

This rearrangement joins TRBV11-2 to TRBJ2-1; 8 bases are shared with TRBD1. Per germline, CDR1 SGHAT and CDR2 FQNNGV. Trimming at V came to 4 bases and at J to 8 bases, leaving 4 bases not matched to a gene. CDR3 size: 13 residues. The DNA of the CDR3 is TGTGCCAGCAGCTCAAACAGGGGGGATGAGCAGTTCTTC. It is translated as CASSSNRGDEQFF.